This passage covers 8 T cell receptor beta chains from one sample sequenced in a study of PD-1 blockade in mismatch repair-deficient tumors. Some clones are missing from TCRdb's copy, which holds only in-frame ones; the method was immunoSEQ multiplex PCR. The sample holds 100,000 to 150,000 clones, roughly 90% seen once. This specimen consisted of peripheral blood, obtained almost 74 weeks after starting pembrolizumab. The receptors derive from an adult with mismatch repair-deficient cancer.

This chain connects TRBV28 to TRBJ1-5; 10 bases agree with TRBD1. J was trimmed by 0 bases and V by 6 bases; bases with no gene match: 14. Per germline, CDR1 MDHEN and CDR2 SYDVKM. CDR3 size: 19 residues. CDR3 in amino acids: CASRSRRKGQGISNQPQHF. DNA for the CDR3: TGTGCCAGCAGGTCGCGCAGGAAGGGACAGGGGATTAGCAATCAGCCCCAGCATTTT.

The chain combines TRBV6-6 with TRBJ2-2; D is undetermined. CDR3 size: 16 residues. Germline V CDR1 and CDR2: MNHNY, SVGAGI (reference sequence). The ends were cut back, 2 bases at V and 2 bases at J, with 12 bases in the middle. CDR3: CASSYPPTLNTGELFF. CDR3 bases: TGTGCCAGCAGTTACCCGCCGACACTAAACACCGGGGAGCTGTTTTTT.

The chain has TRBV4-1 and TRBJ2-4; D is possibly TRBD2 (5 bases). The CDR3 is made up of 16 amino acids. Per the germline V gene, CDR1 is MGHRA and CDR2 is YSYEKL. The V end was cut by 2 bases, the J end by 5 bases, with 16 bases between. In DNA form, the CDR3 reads TGCGCCAGCAGCCAATCACAACCGGCGGGCCAAAACATTCAGTACTTC. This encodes CASSQSQPAGQNIQYF.

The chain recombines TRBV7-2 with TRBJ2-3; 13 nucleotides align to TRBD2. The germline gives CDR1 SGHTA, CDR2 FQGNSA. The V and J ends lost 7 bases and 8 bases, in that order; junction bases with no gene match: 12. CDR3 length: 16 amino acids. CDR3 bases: TGTGCCAGCACCATACTAGCGGGAGGGCCGAGAGGTACGCAGTATTTT. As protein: CASTILAGGPRGTQYF.

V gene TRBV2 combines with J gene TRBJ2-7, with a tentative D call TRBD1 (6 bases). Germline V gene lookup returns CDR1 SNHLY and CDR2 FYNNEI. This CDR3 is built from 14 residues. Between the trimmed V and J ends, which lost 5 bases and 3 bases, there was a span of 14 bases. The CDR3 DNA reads TGTGCCAGCAGTATTAAACAGGGCTACTACGAGCAGTACTTC. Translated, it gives CASSIKQGYYEQYF.

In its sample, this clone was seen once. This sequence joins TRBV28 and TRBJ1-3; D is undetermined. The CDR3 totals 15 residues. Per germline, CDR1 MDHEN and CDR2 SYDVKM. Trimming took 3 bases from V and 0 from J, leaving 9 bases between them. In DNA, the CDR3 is TGTGCCAGCAGTTTGTTGCGGGGCTCTGGAAACACCATATATTTT. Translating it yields CASSLLRGSGNTIYF.

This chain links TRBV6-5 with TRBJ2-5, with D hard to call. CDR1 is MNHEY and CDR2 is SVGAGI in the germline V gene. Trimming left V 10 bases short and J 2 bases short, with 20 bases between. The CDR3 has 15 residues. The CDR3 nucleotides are TGTGCCACCTCGATCCGAACGCGACATCAAGAGACCCAGTACTTC. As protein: CATSIRTRHQETQYF.

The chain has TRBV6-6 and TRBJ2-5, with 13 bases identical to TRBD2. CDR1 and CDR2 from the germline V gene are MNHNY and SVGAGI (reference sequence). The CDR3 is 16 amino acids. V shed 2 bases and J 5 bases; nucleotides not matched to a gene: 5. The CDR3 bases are TGTGCCAGCAGTTACGGACTAGCGGGAGTATATGAGACCCAGTACTTC. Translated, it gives CASSYGLAGVYETQYF.